This note documents a single T cell receptor (beta chain) sequence. This clonotype was counted ten times or more. The antigen it binds to is not known. The sample holds no much larger clone one base away, and base qualities are not on file. Two rounds of multiplex PCR on genomic DNA were used to amplify the TCR beta CDR3 region. In the first PCR round, primers specific to each TRBV and TRBJ gene were used, and the primer sequences were filed in Chinese patent CN105087789A. The second PCR round used universal primers. The Roche High Pure PCR Template Preparation Kit was used to extract genomic DNA from frozen PBMCs. Libraries were sequenced paired-end with 151 bp reads on an Illumina HiSeq 3000. Turning to the authors' computational methods: Raw reads lacking the multiplex PCR primer sequences were removed with CutAdapt. PEAR was used to merge high-quality paired reads into contigs. By alignment to reference sequences, MiXCR assigned TRB V, D and J gene segments to each contig. CDR3 sequences were clustered by base quality and sequence similarity to remove sequencing errors. Diversity was calculated as Shannon entropy divided by the natural log of the number of productive TCR sequences. To get clonality, Shannon entropy was divided by the natural log of the number of unique clonotypes, and that result was subtracted from one. The Youden index of ROC curves was used to select progression-free survival cut-offs for repertoire metrics, and analyses were performed in R 3.5.3. The raw public data were reprocessed by TCRdb itself: fastp quality trimming at Q25, MiXCR clonotype calling, in-frame beta chains only. Every CDR3 protein is listed once, alongside the most common genes and DNA of its rows. Clone size and V and J calls follow TCRdb, not the original study. The sample has about 25,000 distinct CDR3 sequences on record, roughly two fifths of them singletons. The ten largest account for roughly a fifth of the sample.

Sequences MDHEN (CDR1) and SYDVKM (CDR2) are obtained from the germline V gene. The CDR3, from cysteine to phenylalanine, totals 16 residues. CDR3 DNA only is kept here, 48 bases in frame from base 1. A distance of 21 bases separates the germline ends of V and J, which lose 3 bases and 6 bases respectively. These data belong to a study of prognosis after radiotherapy for stage I lung cancer (dated by TCRdb to the early 2020s). Study-level background: Between early 2018 and early 2019, around 20 patients with stage I NSCLC were enrolled in Nanjing, China. Patients with newly diagnosed primary stage I lung tumors numbered over 13, with 4 or 5 others having oligometastatic NSCLC after surgical resection of the primary tumor. All patients were regarded as medically inoperable, because of comorbidities in over 10 patients and refusal of surgery in roughly seven patients. The cohort was made up of some twelve men and roughly 6 women, with a median age of approximately 74 years and an age range of about 50 to 95 years. Tumor histology was squamous cell carcinoma in seven or eight patients and adenocarcinoma in more than 10. SBRT was delivered in 3 to 5 fractions with a biologically effective dose of at least 100 Gy, and image-guided IMRT or VMAT was used for delivery. Concurrent therapy was not administered to any patient alongside SBRT. Distant metastases were developed by four of the 19 patients after SBRT, at a median of 7 months, whereas no significant progression was observed in the other 15 patients. Peripheral blood TCR beta repertoires were profiled in stage I NSCLC patients before and after stereotactic body radiotherapy, and the study then linked these repertoires to distant failure. For each of the 20 or so patients, one blood sample was taken before SBRT and one after, so the study sequenced 38 samples in total. What the research found in general, with its limitations: All reported P values were unadjusted for multiple comparisons. A decrease in unique TCR clone counts was observed after SBRT (median roughly 10,000 before versus several thousand after; Wilcoxon paired P=0.011). Whether the expanded TCR clones were tumor-specific was not determined. The small cohort and short follow-up limited the study, so independent validation of the findings is needed. Post-SBRT Shannon entropy and its change from baseline were lower in patients who developed distant metastases; baseline Shannon entropy was not associated with metastases. TRBV and TRBJ usage frequencies reportedly varied with metastasis status, involving two V genes at baseline and several V and two J genes after SBRT.

No patient had a history of other malignancies or prior chemotherapy or radiotherapy, and all had node-negative disease on CT and PET/CT. At each of two time points, roughly 6 milliliters of peripheral venous blood were collected in EDTA tubes. Ficoll-Paque Plus density-gradient centrifugation was used to isolate PBMCs. Samples were stored at -80°C immediately after collection until analysis. Specimen: PBMCs, collected before or after stereotactic body radiation therapy (not recorded which). The chain is made from TRBV28 and TRBJ2-7; TRBD1 might be the D gene, on 5 matching bases. The sequence came from a donor aged 50 or older with non-small cell lung cancer. The DNA reads TGTGCCAGCAGTTTCTCCGGACAAAGGGGCTGGCGCGAGCAGTACTTC. This is translated as CASSFSGQRGWREQYF.